The 30 T cell receptor beta chains presented below share a single source sample, sequenced in a study of blood T cells in healthy people across ages. Using a J-beta primer mix together with a sample-barcoded 5' primer, a second PCR was run for roughly 6 to 11 cycles. MiXCR, applied by TCRdb to the 5' RACE reads, yields one record per CDR3 protein. The sample comprises roughly 680,000 distinct CDR3 sequences, 45% to 60% of which are singletons, and roughly 13% rests with the top ten. Sequencing input: blood. The source of these receptors is a woman aged 80 or over in good health.

CDR3 region: CASRGETETQYF. CDR3 DNA sequence: TGTGCCAGCAGAGGGGAAACGGAGACCCAGTACTTC. The V gene is TRBV2, the J gene TRBJ2-5, with D possibly matching TRBD1 (5 bases). Trimming stripped 6 bases from V and 5 bases from J, with 10 bases between. Germline CDR1 SNHLY, CDR2 FYNNEI. The CDR3 length is 12 residues.

CDR3 region: CASSDHEGPGVNTEAFF. In DNA form, the CDR3 reads TGTGCCAGCAGCGATCATGAAGGGCCCGGGGTGAACACTGAAGCTTTCTTT. The chain uses TRBV12-3 or TRBV12-4 and TRBJ1-1; D remains ambiguous. The CDR3 has 17 residues. Trimming took off 6 bases at V and 0 bases at J, with 20 bases between the two ends.

This clonotype was found many times. The chain employs TRBV28 and TRBJ2-7; D is uncertain. This CDR3 is built from 11 residues. Germline V lookup: CDR1 MDHEN, CDR2 SYDVKM. The V and J ends lost 2 bases and 7 bases respectively, with 6 bases between them. CDR3 in amino acids: CASSLRWEQYF. The CDR3 DNA reads as TGTGCCAGCAGTTTAAGGTGGGAGCAGTACTTC.

This chain uses TRBV7-9 with TRBJ2-1; 7 nucleotides align to TRBD1. This CDR3 comprises 16 residues. Germline trimming cut 5 bases from V and 3 bases from J; bases unmatched to any gene: 10. Germline V lookup: CDR1 SEHNR, CDR2 FQNEAQ (reference sequence). The CDR3 loop is CASSPAPGQSYNEQFF. The CDR3 DNA is TGTGCCAGCAGCCCTGCCCCGGGACAGAGCTACAATGAGCAGTTCTTC. Full variable domain (rest looked up from reference TRBV7-9 and TRBJ2-1): DTGVSQNPRHKITKRGQNVTFRCDPISEHNRLYWYRQTLGQGPEFLTYFQNEAQLEKSRLLSDRFSAERPKGSFSTLEIQRTEQGDSAMYLCASSPAPGQSYNEQFFGPGTRLTVL.

The V call is TRBV29-1, the J call TRBJ1-1; a weak D match, TRBD1 (5 bases). This CDR3 is built from 13 residues. Germline lookup yields CDR1 SQVTM and CDR2 ANQGSEA. Trimming left V 5 bases short and J 5 bases short, with 15 bases between. This chain's CDR3 is CSVCLGWGTEAFF. Written as DNA, the CDR3 is TGCAGCGTTTGTTTGGGGTGGGGGACTGAAGCTTTCTTT.

This clonotype was picked up one time. The gene calls are TRBV20-1 and TRBJ2-4; possible D gene TRBD2, 5 bases. CDR1 is DFQATT, CDR2 SNEGSKA, per germline (reference sequence). This CDR3 comprises 14 residues. V lost 5 bases to trimming and J lost 0 bases, with 11 bases between them. The chain's CDR3 is CSASRELAKNIQYF. DNA for the CDR3: TGCAGTGCTTCAAGGGAGCTAGCCAAAAACATTCAGTACTTC.

In its sample, this clonotype was seen once. V is TRBV4-3 and J is TRBJ2-4; the D call may be TRBD1 or TRBD2 (6 bases each). The last part of the DNA fits TRBJ2-5 better; the J call may be wrong. Germline V gene lookup returns CDR1 LGHNA and CDR2 YSLEER. The CDR3 covers 17 residues. This CDR3 reads CASSQDQVGGRGETQYF. The CDR3 coding sequence is TGCGCCAGCAGCCAAGATCAGGTTGGGGGGCGTGGGGAGACCCAGTACTTC.

Concerning this clonotype itself: One end of the junction fails to match germline, which may point to a read error. The rearrangement links TRBV4-1 to TRBJ2-7; D not resolved. The CDR3 spans 13 residues. CDR1 is MGHRA and CDR2 is YSYEKL in the germline V gene. CDR3 DNA: TGCGCCGGCAGCGTACCAGGAGTCTACGAGCAGTACTTC. Translating it yields CAGSVPGVYEQYF.

V is TRBV6-6 and J is TRBJ2-1; tentative D call: TRBD2 (5 bases). The V end was cut by 6 bases, the J end by 12 bases, with 15 bases between. Per the germline V gene, CDR1 is MNHNY and CDR2 is SVGAGI (reference sequence). The length of the CDR3 is 12 residues. The CDR3 DNA reads as TGTGCCAGCAGCCTTATCCGGGAAAGGCAGTTCTTC. This translates into CASSLIRERQFF.

The V and J genes are TRBV28 and TRBJ2-7; 8 nucleotides match TRBD2. Trimming removed 5 bases from V and 4 bases from J; junction bases left unmatched: 10. There are 15 residues in the CDR3. Germline values: CDR1 MDHEN, CDR2 SYDVKM. The CDR3 nucleotides read TGTGCCAGCAGTCAGGCCACTAGCGGAGCTTACGAGCAGTACTTC. Amino acids: CASSQATSGAYEQYF.

The chain carries TRBV30 and TRBJ1-2; maybe TRBD1 (6 bases). Germline V gene sequence: CDR1 GTSNPN, CDR2 SVGIG (reference sequence). V lost 3 bases and J 7 bases, leaving 18 bases between the germline ends. This CDR3 is built from 14 residues. The CDR3 reads CAWSPQAGGPGYTF. DNA for the CDR3: TGTGCCTGGAGCCCCCAGGCGGGGGGGCCTGGCTACACCTTC.

This clonotype has a count of ten or more. V gene TRBV12-3 or TRBV12-4 combines with J gene TRBJ1-1; no clear D. This CDR3 is 17 amino acids long. V was pared by 4 bases and J by 1 base, with 19 bases between. Here the CDR3 reads CASSSSFGVYQNTEAFF. CDR3 nucleotides: TGTGCCAGCAGTTCCTCGTTTGGGGTTTACCAGAACACTGAAGCTTTCTTT.

Comment on this clonotype: This may be a read error: a much more frequent sequence differs by one nucleotide. This sequence joins TRBV7-2 and TRBJ2-1; weak D call: TRBD1 (6 bases). In germline, CDR1 is SGHTA, CDR2 FQGNSA. The CDR3 extends over 15 amino acids. This CDR3 is CACSLVGTLYNEQFF. The CDR3 DNA reads as TGTGCCTGCAGCTTAGTGGGGACACTATACAATGAGCAGTTCTTC. The full variable domain, completed using reference TRBV7-2 and TRBJ2-1, is GAGVSQSPSNKVTEKGKDVELRCDPISGHTALYWYRQSLGQGLEFLIYFQGNSAPDKSGLPSDRFSAERTGGSVSTLTIQRTQQEDSAVYLCACSLVGTLYNEQFFGPGTRLTVL.

V is TRBV29-1 and J is TRBJ2-5; possibly TRBD1 for D (6 bases). The ends were cut back, 3 bases at V and 7 bases at J, with 18 bases in the middle. The CDR3 length is 14 residues. Germline V gene lookup returns CDR1 SQVTM and CDR2 ANQGSEA. CDR3 residues: CSVEEPTGSGTQYF. DNA of the CDR3: TGCAGCGTTGAGGAACCTACAGGGTCCGGGACCCAGTACTTC.

V and J are TRBV14 and TRBJ2-5; 8 bases line up with TRBD1. TRBJ2-7 explains the end of the DNA better; the J call may be wrong. From germline, CDR1 is SGHDN and CDR2 FVKESK. This CDR3 region has 15 residues. The CDR3 DNA follows: TGTGCCAGCAGCCAAGAAGGACAGGGAACCTACGAGCAGTACTTC. It encodes CASSQEGQGTYEQYF.

This clonotype has just one count. The V and J genes are TRBV3-1 and TRBJ2-5, with D unresolved. Trimming took 2 bases from V and 4 from J, leaving 11 bases between them. CDR1 is LGHDT and CDR2 is YNNKEL in the germline V gene (reference sequence). The length of the CDR3 is 14 residues. CDR3 sequence reads: CASSQSNRTETQYF. The DNA of the CDR3 is TGTGCCAGCAGCCAATCTAACCGGACAGAGACCCAGTACTTC.

The chain links TRBV20-1 to TRBJ2-7; D might be TRBD1 or TRBD2, each matching 5 bases. The germline gives CDR1 DFQATT, CDR2 SNEGSKA (reference sequence). Trimming left V 1 base short and J 2 bases short, with 9 bases between. This CDR3 contains 13 residues. The CDR3 DNA follows: TGCAGTGCTAGAGCCGGGACCACCTACGAGCAGTACTTC. Its protein is CSARAGTTYEQYF.

The V gene is TRBV5-6, the J gene TRBJ2-1, with 10 nucleotides matching TRBD2. V shed 0 bases, J shed 5 bases, and the junction held 2 bases outside the gene matches. From germline, CDR1 is SGHDT and CDR2 YYEEEE. This CDR3 has 15 amino acids. The CDR3 here is CASSLGLAGDNEQFF. CDR3 coding DNA: TGTGCCAGCAGCTTGGGTCTAGCGGGAGACAATGAGCAGTTCTTC.

This clonotype was detected ten times or more. The genes are TRBV28 and TRBJ1-1; TRBD1 matches at 7 bases. The germline V gene encodes CDR1 MDHEN and CDR2 SYDVKM. CDR3 length equals 13 residues. V shed 5 bases, J shed 7 bases, and the junction held 7 bases outside the gene matches. CDR3 sequence reads: CASSVSNRGEAFF. CDR3 sequence (DNA): TGTGCCAGCAGTGTCAGTAACAGGGGTGAAGCTTTCTTT.

V gene TRBV12-3 or TRBV12-4 combines with J gene TRBJ2-7; 8 bases are shared with TRBD1. V lost 6 bases, J lost 2 bases, and 9 bases stayed unmatched. CDR3 size: 15 residues. In DNA form, the CDR3 reads TGTGCCAGCAGCTACTGGACAGGGACAACCTACGAGCAGTACTTC. Translation gives CASSYWTGTTYEQYF.

The rearrangement joins TRBV28 to TRBJ2-5, with 11 bases lining up with TRBD2. Trimming removed 11 bases from V and 4 bases from J; junction bases left unmatched: 6. The length of the CDR3 is 13 residues. Germline-derived CDR1 and CDR2 are MDHEN and SYDVKM. CDR3 sequence (DNA): TGTGCCGGCTCCGGGACTAGCGGAGAGACCCAGTACTTC. Translated: CAGSGTSGETQYF.

This clonotype has ten or more counts. The chain couples TRBV12-3 or TRBV12-4 to TRBJ1-2; the D gene is possibly TRBD1 (5 bases). This CDR3 has 16 residues. V was shortened by 3 bases and J by 2 bases, with 16 bases between the two germline ends. The CDR3 region is CASSFTPRTNNYGYTF. The CDR3 DNA follows: TGTGCCAGCAGTTTTACCCCTAGGACAAACAACTATGGCTACACCTTC.

The chain combines TRBV28 with TRBJ2-7; D remains ambiguous. The germline gives CDR1 MDHEN, CDR2 SYDVKM. The CDR3 covers 13 residues. V was shortened by 6 bases and J by 3 bases, with 12 bases between the two germline ends. The CDR3: CASSAGPIYEQYF. CDR3 nucleotide sequence: TGTGCCAGCAGCGCCGGCCCCATCTACGAGCAGTACTTC.

The V call is TRBV11-2, the J call TRBJ2-3; D unresolved. The length of the CDR3 is 14 residues. With 3 bases removed from V and 7 bases from J, the gap between germline ends came to 14 bases. Germline V gene sequence: CDR1 SGHAT, CDR2 FQNNGV. CDR3 in amino acids: CASSLGDRLNTQYF. For the CDR3, the DNA is TGTGCCAGCAGCTTGGGTGATAGGCTGAATACGCAGTATTTT.

In regard to this clonotype: A much more abundant neighbour one base away suggests this may be a read error. The chain combines TRBV4-1 with TRBJ1-1, with D hard to call. This CDR3 region has 12 residues. The germline V gene encodes CDR1 MGHRA and CDR2 YSYEKL. The DNA of the CDR3 is TGCGCCAGCAGCTCGCTGAACACTGAAGCTTCCTTT. It codes for CASSSLNTEASF.

The gene calls are TRBV7-9 and TRBJ2-1; maybe TRBD2 (5 bases). The CDR3 totals 15 residues. Germline assignment: CDR1 SEHNR and CDR2 FQNEAQ (reference sequence). Trimming stripped 3 bases from V and 4 bases from J, with 13 bases between. CDR3 DNA: TGTGCCAGCAGCTTTCTACGAGAGGGATACAATGAGCAGTTCTTC. This encodes CASSFLREGYNEQFF.

This rearrangement joins TRBV18 to TRBJ1-2; TRBD1 aligns across 7 bases. V was pared by 3 bases and J by 2 bases, with 6 bases of the junction left unmatched. The CDR3 extends over 15 amino acids. From germline, CDR1 is KGHSH and CDR2 LQKENI. The CDR3 nucleotides read TGTGCCAGCTCACCCAGGGGGACGGACAACTATGGCTACACCTTC. Protein: CASSPRGTDNYGYTF.

A remark on this clonotype: This could be a read error, since a much larger clone is one nucleotide away. The chain couples TRBV6-2 or TRBV6-3 to TRBJ2-1; D not resolved. The germline V gene has CDR1 MNHEY and CDR2 SVGEGT. The CDR3 has 12 amino acids. The CDR3 loop is CTSVSPWNEQFF. The CDR3 nucleotides are TGTACCAGCGTATCGCCCTGGAATGAGCAGTTCTTC.

With regard to this clonotype: A much larger clone lies a single base off, so this may be a read error. The chain employs TRBV9 and TRBJ2-3, with D perhaps matching TRBD2 (6 bases). In germline, CDR1 is SGDLS, CDR2 YYNGEE. The CDR3 runs 15 residues. The CDR3 DNA is TGTGCCAGCAGCGCGGGTCGAACTAGCACAGATATGCAGTATTTT. It yields the protein CASSAGRTSTDMQYF.

This clonotype was counted a single time. The CDR3 DNA reads as TGTGCCAGCAGTTACCTTTCCAGGGGGTTGGGTTCACCCCTCCACTTT. It is translated as CASSYLSRGLGSPLHF. The chain combines TRBV6-6 with TRBJ1-6, with TRBD1 matching over 7 bases. The CDR3 extends over 16 amino acids. Germline V gives CDR1 MNHNY, CDR2 SVGAGI (reference sequence). The V gene end was trimmed by 2 bases and the J gene end by 9 bases; junction bases not matched to a gene: 10.